A selection of T cell receptor beta chains follows, all from one sample in a study of Ad26.COV2.S vaccination and SARS-CoV-2 variants. The table came from immunoSEQ multiplex PCR; TCRdb's copy has only in-frame clones and leaves some out. The data contain 350,000 to 400,000 clones, less than 90% of them singletons. The sample consisted of peripheral blood, taken in a trial of Ad26.COV2.S vaccine versus placebo. These receptors were taken from a person between 18 and 60 years old who received the Ad26.COV2.S COVID-19 vaccine or a placebo. The CDR3 runs from the conserved cysteine through the conserved F or W. Each record gives: V gene, clone size, J gene, D gene, CDR3 protein, CDR3 DNA. The D gene is left open where the match is weak. Clone size is given for some rows only: seen once, a few or many times, or a class if the clone is expanded.

>TRBV7-2|NA|TRBJ2-1|NA
CASSLGRNNEQFF
TGTGCCAGCAGCTTAGGTAGAAACAATGAGCAGTTCTTC
>TRBV4-1|NA|TRBJ2-3|NA
CASSQDRGVGDYTDTQYF
TGCGCCAGCAGCCAAGATAGGGGGGTCGGGGACTACACAGATACGCAGTATTTT
>TRBV9|NA|TRBJ2-5|NA
CAQRVADQETQYF
TGTGCCCAGAGGGTAGCGGACCAAGAGACCCAGTACTTC
>TRBV27|NA|TRBJ2-7|NA
CASSLGQGPYEQYF
TGTGCCAGCAGTTTAGGGCAGGGGCCCTACGAGCAGTACTTC
>TRBV25-1|NA|TRBJ2-5|TRBD2
CASSESSGGQETQYF
TGTGCCAGCAGTGAATCTAGCGGGGGACAAGAGACCCAGTACTTC
>TRBV11-3|NA|TRBJ2-1|TRBD2
CASSLGGTSSFHEQFF
TGTGCCAGCAGCTTAGGTGGGACTAGCTCTTTCCATGAGCAGTTCTTC
>TRBV5-5|NA|TRBJ1-1|TRBD1
CASSFRRDSNMNTEAFF
TGTGCCAGCAGCTTTCGACGGGACAGCAACATGAACACTGAAGCTTTCTTT
>TRBV11-2|NA|TRBJ2-5|TRBD2
CASSPTPGGGAGETQYF
TGTGCCAGCAGCCCCACTCCTGGCGGGGGGGCGGGAGAGACCCAGTACTTC
>TRBV11-3|NA|TRBJ1-1|TRBD1
CASSPRGDRGDGGTEAFF
TGTGCCAGCAGCCCCCGTGGGGACAGGGGCGATGGCGGCACTGAAGCTTTCTTT
>TRBV14|NA|TRBJ2-2|NA
CASSQVGPGELFF
TGTGCCAGCAGCCAAGTTGGGCCCGGGGAGCTGTTTTTT
>TRBV12-3/TRBV12-4|NA|TRBJ2-3|TRBD2
CASMGGFTDTQYF
TGTGCCAGCATGGGAGGGTTCACAGATACGCAGTATTTT
>TRBV6-5|NA|TRBJ1-5|TRBD1
CASSAGTDSNQPQHF
TGTGCCAGCAGCGCCGGGACAGATAGCAATCAGCCCCAGCATTTT
>TRBV19|NA|TRBJ1-6|NA
CASSLSPDSTSLHF
TGTGCCAGTAGTCTTTCTCCCGACAGTACGTCCCTCCACTTT
>TRBV11-2|NA|TRBJ1-3|NA
CASSLLGNTIYF
TGTGCCAGCAGCTTACTCGGAAACACCATATATTTT
>TRBV7-9|NA|TRBJ1-2|TRBD1
CASSSLGWDRQNYGYTF
TGTGCCAGCAGCTCCCTGGGGTGGGACAGACAAAACTATGGCTACACCTTC
>TRBV3-1/TRBV3-2|NA|TRBJ2-7|NA
CASSAPGTSTTYEQYF
TGTGCCAGCAGCGCTCCGGGGACCTCAACGACTTACGAGCAGTACTTC
>TRBV15|NA|TRBJ1-4|TRBD1
CATSTGTGGGEKLFF
TGTGCCACCAGCACCGGAACAGGGGGCGGTGAAAAACTGTTTTTT
>TRBV11-2|NA|TRBJ1-2|TRBD1
CASSSDRGLSGYTF
TGTGCCAGCAGCTCGGACAGGGGGCTGTCTGGCTACACCTTC
>TRBV5-4|NA|TRBJ2-3|TRBD1
CASSLTGEDTQYF
TGTGCCAGCTCCTTGACAGGGGAAGATACGCAGTATTTT
>TRBV4-1|NA|TRBJ1-2|NA
CASSHQDSPGYGYTF
TGCGCCAGCAGCCACCAGGACAGCCCTGGCTATGGCTACACCTTC
>TRBV7-9|NA|TRBJ2-2|TRBD1
CASSLVTGGFTGELFF
TGTGCCAGCAGCTTAGTGACAGGGGGTTTCACCGGGGAGCTGTTTTTT
>TRBV20-1|NA|TRBJ1-2|NA
CSARGQHGYTF
TGCAGTGCGAGAGGACAGCATGGCTACACCTTC
>TRBV11-2|NA|TRBJ2-5|NA
CASNGGEETQYF
TGTGCCAGCAATGGGGGAGAAGAGACCCAGTACTTC
>TRBV9|NA|TRBJ2-3|NA
CASSPEARADTQYF
TGTGCCAGCAGCCCTGAGGCGCGGGCAGATACGCAGTATTTT
>TRBV6-1|NA|TRBJ1-3|NA
CASSDGLGAGNTIYF
TGTGCCAGCAGTGACGGTCTGGGCGCTGGAAACACCATATATTTT
>TRBV5-8|once|TRBJ2-7|NA
CASSLAADSYEQYF
TGTGCCAGCAGCTTGGCCGCCGACTCCTACGAGCAGTACTTC
>TRBV18|NA|TRBJ1-5|NA
CASSPAGQGFSNQPQHF
TGTGCCAGCTCACCAGCAGGGCAGGGATTTAGCAATCAGCCCCAGCATTTT
>TRBV10-1|NA|TRBJ2-1|TRBD2
CASSEGVAGALPQFF
TGCGCCAGCAGTGAGGGTGTAGCGGGGGCCTTACCACAGTTCTTC
>TRBV7-9|NA|TRBJ2-5|NA
CASSLAGSPWAQYF
TGTGCCAGCAGCTTAGCGGGGTCCCCCTGGGCCCAGTACTTC
>TRBV18|NA|TRBJ2-7|NA
CASSPPGTLSYEQYF
TGTGCCAGCTCACCGCCCGGGACTCTTTCCTACGAGCAGTACTTC
>TRBV7-2|NA|TRBJ1-3|NA
CASSLTGGSFGNTIYF
TGTGCCAGCAGCCTCACCGGGGGATCGTTTGGAAACACCATATATTTT
>TRBV4-1|NA|TRBJ1-5|NA
CASSHGEINQPQHF
TGCGCCAGCAGCCATGGGGAGATCAATCAGCCCCAGCATTTT
>TRBV4-3|NA|TRBJ2-3|NA
CASSQARQADTQYF
TGCGCCAGCAGCCAAGCACGGCAGGCAGATACGCAGTATTTT
>TRBV7-9|once|TRBJ2-3|NA
CASTKGEGGTDTQYF
TGTGCCAGCACCAAGGGCGAGGGGGGCACAGATACGCAGTATTTT
>TRBV27|NA|TRBJ1-2|NA
CASSLGRVAAGYTF
TGTGCCAGCAGTTTGGGCAGGGTAGCGGCTGGCTACACCTTC
>TRBV18|NA|TRBJ2-7|NA
CASSTSEDHEQYF
TGTGCCAGCTCAACCTCAGAGGACCACGAGCAGTACTTC
>TRBV20-1|NA|TRBJ1-2|NA
CSASSRDPFYGYTF
TGCAGTGCTAGTTCCCGGGACCCCTTCTATGGCTACACCTTC
>TRBV12-3/TRBV12-4|once|TRBJ1-4|NA
CASSLGGVKLFF
TGTGCCAGCAGTTTGGGGGGTGTAAAACTGTTTTTT
>TRBV11-1|once|TRBJ1-2|NA
CASSSRDPGGYTF
TGTGCCAGCAGCTCCCGGGACCCTGGGGGCTACACCTTC
>TRBV5-4|once|TRBJ1-6|TRBD1
CASSLVGTGPSPLHF
TGTGCCAGCAGCTTGGTTGGGACAGGCCCCAGCCCCCTCCACTTT
>TRBV27|NA|TRBJ2-7|TRBD2
CASRRTGGIYEQYF
TGTGCCAGCAGGAGAACGGGGGGGATCTACGAGCAGTACTTC
>TRBV12-3/TRBV12-4|NA|TRBJ2-1|NA
CASSFVGSQFF
TGTGCCAGCAGTTTTGTAGGAAGTCAGTTCTTC